This T cell receptor beta chain appears in the sequencing data of a study of cytomegalovirus exposure and HLA in healthy donors. Study-wide context: Previous work identified 100 million or so unique TCR beta sequences from approximately 190 million T cells.

The PCR was carried out with 60 Vbeta primers and 13 Jbeta primers. Assay: immunoSEQ multiplex PCR; the TCRdb copy retains only in-frame clones and omits some. The table shows some 130,000 clones, with approximately 80% occurring only once. With regard to this clone: Antigen: not known.

Study conclusions and caveats: The likely origin of a cluster of highly shared sequence variants was a sequencing artifact.

CDR3 length: 13 amino acids. Germline V lookup: CDR1 LGHNT, CDR2 FRNRAP. Trimming removed 6 bases from V and 1 base from J, with 9 bases in between. This TCR was recovered from a male donor in good health and CMV-seropositive. The chain joins TRBV12-5 to TRBJ1-1; no definite D call. Specimen: PBMCs. In nucleotides, the CDR3 is TGTGCTAGTGGGCGAAGCGGGAACACTGAAGCTTTCTTT. Translated, it gives CASGRSGNTEAFF.